This is a list of T cell receptor beta chains from one sample in a study of regulatory T cells in long-lasting Graves disease. One entry per CDR3 protein, called by TCRdb with MiXCR from the multiplex PCR reads. The table lists about 470,000 distinct CDR3 sequences, under 25% of them singletons. The specimen comprised peripheral blood mononuclear cells (PBMCs), sampled when the disease was refractory, from a patient treated with antithyroid drugs. The receptors were gathered from a female donor with Graves disease. CDR3s include the opening cysteine and the closing phenylalanine or tryptophan.

CDR3aa,v_gene
CATSDSGPGTQYF,TRBV24-1
CASSLRGRRLGEQYF,TRBV7-8
CASSEGRIYEQYF,TRBV6-1
CASSFTGVTYNEQFF,TRBV28
CASSLAKIQGASTEAFF,TRBV12-3/TRBV12-4
CSVGVAGDRETQYF,TRBV29-1
CASSSPPGQALGGVYGYTF,TRBV5-1
CASSRTSGEQFF,TRBV18
CASKHGGDRENTGELFF,TRBV27
CASSQKGSLAGAHEQYF,TRBV4-1
CASGLGNYEQYF,TRBV12-5
CASSFVGTSYEQYF,TRBV28
CASSSSGLRSSYEQYF,TRBV27
CASSQARGNTEAFF,TRBV4-1
CASSSPDSDQPQHF,TRBV11-2
CASSYPRRPANEKLFF,TRBV7-9
CASSTLPGTGREQYF,TRBV7-8
CASSTGTSGFTGELFF,TRBV5-1
CASSLVGTSGRADTQYF,TRBV7-2
CASSWDSRPLTDTQYF,TRBV2
CASSLAGKVIQYF,TRBV12-3/TRBV12-4
CASSPQTGTNTEAFF,TRBV7-6
CASRLGQGAPGANVLTF,TRBV28
CASSTAGTGTYSNQPQHF,TRBV27
CASSPDSYSYEQYF,TRBV7-9
CASSLTAGVRETQYF,TRBV5-4
CSVRPTGSNEKLFF,TRBV29-1
CASSLGLAGGSGELFF,TRBV28
CSARGGQGKGETQYF,TRBV20-1
CASSSTGPKNIQYF,TRBV5-1
CSARPRVGGNTIYF,TRBV20-1
CASSWTDNTEAFF,TRBV4-1
CASSLDSYARQPDTNYEQYF,TRBV7-2
CASSPRGTNGGEQFF,TRBV18
CASSGGTAYEQYF,TRBV5-1
CAAGTGGRQPQHF,TRBV19
CASSSSLRAYGNEQFF,TRBV7-2
CASSGTGRSGANVLTF,TRBV7-2
CSAPKGLAGGPYEQFF,TRBV20-1
CASSYYTTDMNTEAFF,TRBV6-5
CASSPRLAGAYEQYF,TRBV7-9
CATLGGGYGYTF,TRBV27
CASSLHQGANTYEQYF,TRBV28
CASSLEYGRTDEQYF,TRBV5-1
CASSFYPSGSSYEQYF,TRBV5-1
CASSFAAVAGEIPNSPLHF,TRBV7-7
CASSGWSYSNQPQHF,TRBV6-1
CASRPGRAGELFF,TRBV5-1
CASSVIAGQNTGELFF,TRBV10-1